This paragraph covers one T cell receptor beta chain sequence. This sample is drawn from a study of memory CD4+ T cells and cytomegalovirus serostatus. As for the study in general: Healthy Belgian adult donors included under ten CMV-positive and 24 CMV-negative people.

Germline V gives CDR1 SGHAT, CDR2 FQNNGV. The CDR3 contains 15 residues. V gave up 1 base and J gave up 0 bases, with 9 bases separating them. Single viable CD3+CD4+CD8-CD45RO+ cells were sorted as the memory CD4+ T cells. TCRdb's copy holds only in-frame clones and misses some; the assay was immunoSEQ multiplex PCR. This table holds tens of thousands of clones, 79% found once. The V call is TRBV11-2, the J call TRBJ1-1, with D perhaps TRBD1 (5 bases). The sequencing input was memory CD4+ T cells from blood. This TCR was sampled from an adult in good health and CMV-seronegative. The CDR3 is CASSLAGTLNTEAFF. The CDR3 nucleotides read TGTGCCAGCAGCTTAGCCGGGACGCTGAACACTGAAGCTTTCTTT.